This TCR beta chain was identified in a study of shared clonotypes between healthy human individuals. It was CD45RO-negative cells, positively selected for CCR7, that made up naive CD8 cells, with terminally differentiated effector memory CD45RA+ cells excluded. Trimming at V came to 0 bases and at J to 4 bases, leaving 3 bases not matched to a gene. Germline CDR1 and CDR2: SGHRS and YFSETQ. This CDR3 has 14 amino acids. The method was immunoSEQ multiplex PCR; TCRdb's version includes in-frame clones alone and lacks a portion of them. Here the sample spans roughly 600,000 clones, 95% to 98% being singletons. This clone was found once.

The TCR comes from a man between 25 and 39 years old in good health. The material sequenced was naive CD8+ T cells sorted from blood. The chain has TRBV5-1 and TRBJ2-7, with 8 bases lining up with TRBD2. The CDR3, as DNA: TGCGCCAGCAGCTTGGTATCGGGAGGGTACGAGCAGTACTTC. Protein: CASSLVSGGYEQYF.